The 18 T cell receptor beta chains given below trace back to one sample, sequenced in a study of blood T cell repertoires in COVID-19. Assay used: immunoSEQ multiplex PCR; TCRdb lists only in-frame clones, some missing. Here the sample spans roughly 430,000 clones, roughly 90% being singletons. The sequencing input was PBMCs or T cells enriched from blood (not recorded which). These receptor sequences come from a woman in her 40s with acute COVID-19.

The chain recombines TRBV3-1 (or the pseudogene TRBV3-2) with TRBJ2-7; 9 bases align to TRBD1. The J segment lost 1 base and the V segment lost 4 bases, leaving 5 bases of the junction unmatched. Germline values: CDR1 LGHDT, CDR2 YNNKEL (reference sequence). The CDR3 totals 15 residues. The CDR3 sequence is CASSLRQGGSYEQYF. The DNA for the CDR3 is TGTGCCAGCAGCCTTAGACAGGGGGGATCCTACGAGCAGTACTTC.

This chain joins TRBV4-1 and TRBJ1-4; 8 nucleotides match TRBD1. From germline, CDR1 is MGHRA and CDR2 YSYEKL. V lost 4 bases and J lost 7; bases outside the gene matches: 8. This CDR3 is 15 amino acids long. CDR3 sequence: CASSLRTGSSEKLFF. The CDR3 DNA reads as TGCGCCAGCAGCCTTAGGACAGGGTCGAGTGAAAAACTGTTTTTT.

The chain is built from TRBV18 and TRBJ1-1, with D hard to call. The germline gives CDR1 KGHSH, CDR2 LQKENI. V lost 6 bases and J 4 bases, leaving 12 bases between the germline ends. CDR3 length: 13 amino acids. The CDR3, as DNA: TGTGCCAGCTCCAGAGACATTTTCACTGAAGCTTTCTTT. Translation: CASSRDIFTEAFF.

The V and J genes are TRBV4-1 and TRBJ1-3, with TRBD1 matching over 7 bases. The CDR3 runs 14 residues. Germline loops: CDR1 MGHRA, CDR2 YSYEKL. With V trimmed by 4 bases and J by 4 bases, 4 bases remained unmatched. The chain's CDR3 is CASSPRTGGNTIYF. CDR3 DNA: TGCGCCAGCAGCCCTAGGACAGGAGGAAACACCATATATTTT.

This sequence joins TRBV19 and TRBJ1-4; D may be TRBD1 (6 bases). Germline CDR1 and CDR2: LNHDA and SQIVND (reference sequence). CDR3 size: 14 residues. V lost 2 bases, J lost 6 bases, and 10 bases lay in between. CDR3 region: CASSIPGQHEKLFF. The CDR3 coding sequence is TGTGCCAGTAGTATACCGGGACAACATGAAAAACTGTTTTTT.

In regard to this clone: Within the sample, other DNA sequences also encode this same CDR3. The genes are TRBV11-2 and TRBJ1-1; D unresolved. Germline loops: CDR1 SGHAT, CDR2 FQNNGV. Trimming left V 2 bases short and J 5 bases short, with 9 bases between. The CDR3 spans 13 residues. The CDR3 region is CASSLLAGTEAFF. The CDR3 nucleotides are TGTGCCAGCAGCTTATTGGCGGGAACTGAAGCTTTCTTT.

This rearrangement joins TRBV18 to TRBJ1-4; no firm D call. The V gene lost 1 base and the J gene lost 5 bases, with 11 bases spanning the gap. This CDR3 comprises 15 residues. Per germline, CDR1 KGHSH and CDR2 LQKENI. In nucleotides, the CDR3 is TGTGCCAGCTCACCACGGGCGGGAAGGAATGAAAAACTGTTTTTT. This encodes CASSPRAGRNEKLFF.

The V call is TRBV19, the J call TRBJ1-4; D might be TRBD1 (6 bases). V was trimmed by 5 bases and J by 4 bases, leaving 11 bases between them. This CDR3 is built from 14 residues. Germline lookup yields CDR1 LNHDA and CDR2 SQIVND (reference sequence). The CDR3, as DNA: TGTGCCAGTAGTCCAGGACAGAGTAATGAAAAACTGTTTTTT. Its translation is CASSPGQSNEKLFF.

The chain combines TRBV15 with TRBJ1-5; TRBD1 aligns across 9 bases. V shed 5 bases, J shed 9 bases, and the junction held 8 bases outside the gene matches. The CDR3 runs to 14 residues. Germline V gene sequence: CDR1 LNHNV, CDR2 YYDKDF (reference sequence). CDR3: CATSFTGGISPQHF. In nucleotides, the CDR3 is TGTGCCACCAGCTTTACAGGGGGCATCTCGCCCCAGCATTTT.

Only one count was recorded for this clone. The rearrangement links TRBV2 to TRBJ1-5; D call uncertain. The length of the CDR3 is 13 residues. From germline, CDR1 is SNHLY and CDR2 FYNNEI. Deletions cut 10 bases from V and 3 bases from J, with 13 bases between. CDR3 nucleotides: TGTGCCACTGGTCGGGAGCACAATCAGCCCCAGCATTTT. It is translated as CATGREHNQPQHF.

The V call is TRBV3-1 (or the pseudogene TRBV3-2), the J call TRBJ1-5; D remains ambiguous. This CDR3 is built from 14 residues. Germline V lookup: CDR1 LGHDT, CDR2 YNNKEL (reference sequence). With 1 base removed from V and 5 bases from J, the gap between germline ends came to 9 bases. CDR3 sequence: CASSQGYSYQPQHF. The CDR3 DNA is TGTGCCAGCAGCCAAGGGTACAGTTATCAGCCCCAGCATTTT.

The CDR3 nucleotides are TGTGCCTGGAGACACGCCAGGTGGCAGGGCCACACTGAAGCTTTCTTT. The encoded protein is CAWRHARWQGHTEAFF. The rearrangement joins TRBV30 to TRBJ1-1; D might be TRBD1 (5 bases). Germline V gene lookup returns CDR1 GTSNPN and CDR2 SVGIG (reference sequence). The V and J ends lost 3 bases and 3 bases respectively, with 20 bases between them. This CDR3 contains 16 residues.

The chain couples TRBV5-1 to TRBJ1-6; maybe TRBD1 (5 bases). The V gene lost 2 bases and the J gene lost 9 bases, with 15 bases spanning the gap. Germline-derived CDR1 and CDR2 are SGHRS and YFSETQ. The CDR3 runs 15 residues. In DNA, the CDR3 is TGCGCCAGCAGCTTTTTAGGGGAGGGTGGTTCACCCCTCCACTTT. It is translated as CASSFLGEGGSPLHF. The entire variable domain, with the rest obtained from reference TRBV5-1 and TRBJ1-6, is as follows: KAGVTQTPRYLIKTRGQQVTLSCSPISGHRSVSWYQQTPGQGLQFLFEYFSETQRNKGNFPGRFSGRQFSNSRSEMNVSTLELGDSALYLCASSFLGEGGSPLHFGNGTRLTVT.

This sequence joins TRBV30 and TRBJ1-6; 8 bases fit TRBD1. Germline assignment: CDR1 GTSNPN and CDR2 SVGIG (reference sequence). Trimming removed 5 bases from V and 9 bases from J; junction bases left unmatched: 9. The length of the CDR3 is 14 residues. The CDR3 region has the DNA TGTGCCTGGCAAACCGGGACAGGCATTTCACCCCTCCACTTT. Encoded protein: CAWQTGTGISPLHF.

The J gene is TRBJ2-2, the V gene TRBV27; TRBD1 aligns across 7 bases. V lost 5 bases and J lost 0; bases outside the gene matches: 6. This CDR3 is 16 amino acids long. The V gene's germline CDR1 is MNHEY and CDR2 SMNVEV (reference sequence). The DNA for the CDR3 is TGTGCCAGCAGTCACTCCGGGACAGCGAACACCGGGGAGCTGTTTTTT. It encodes CASSHSGTANTGELFF.

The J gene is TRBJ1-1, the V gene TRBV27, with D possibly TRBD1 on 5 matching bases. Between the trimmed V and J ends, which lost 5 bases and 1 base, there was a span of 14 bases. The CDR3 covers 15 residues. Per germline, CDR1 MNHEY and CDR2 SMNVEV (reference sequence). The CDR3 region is CASSPTRGGNTEAFF. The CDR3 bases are TGTGCCAGCAGTCCGACTCGGGGGGGGAACACTGAAGCTTTCTTT.

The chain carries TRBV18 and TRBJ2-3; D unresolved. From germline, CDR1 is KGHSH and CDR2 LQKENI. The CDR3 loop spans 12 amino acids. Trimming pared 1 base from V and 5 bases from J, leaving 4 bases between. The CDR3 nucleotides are TGTGCCAGCTCACCACGCGGAGATACGCAGTATTTT. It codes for CASSPRGDTQYF.

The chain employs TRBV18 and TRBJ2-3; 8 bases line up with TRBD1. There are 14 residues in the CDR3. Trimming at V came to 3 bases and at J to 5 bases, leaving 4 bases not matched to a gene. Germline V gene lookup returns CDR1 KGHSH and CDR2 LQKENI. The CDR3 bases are TGTGCCAGCTCACCGGGACAGGTTGTAGATACGCAGTATTTT. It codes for CASSPGQVVDTQYF.